Listed below are T cell receptor beta chains from one sample, sequenced in a study of regulatory T cells in long-lasting Graves disease. TCRdb redid the calling of the multiplex PCR reads with MiXCR, one entry per CDR3 protein. The sample holds about 220,000 distinct CDR3 sequences, approximately 18% seen once. The same data also contributed to another study, on T cells in Graves' hyperthyroidism and ophthalmopathy.

The material was peripheral blood mononuclear cells (PBMCs), obtained at new diagnosis, from a patient treated with antithyroid drugs. These receptor sequences come from a woman aged 30 to 39 with Graves disease. CDR3s include the opening cysteine and the closing phenylalanine or tryptophan. A D gene is named only where the DNA matches it firmly. Clone size is given for some rows only: seen once, a few or many times, or a class if the clone is expanded.

CDR3nt | CDR3aa | j_gene | len | v_gene | abundance | d_gene
TGTGCCAGCGCCCGTTACAGGGAGGACAATGAGCAGTTCTTC | CASARYREDNEQFF | TRBJ2-1 | 14 | TRBV7-9 | - | -
TGTGCCAGCAGTGACTCTGGAAACACCATATATTTT | CASSDSGNTIYF | TRBJ1-3 | 12 | TRBV6-2/TRBV6-3 | few | -
TGCAGTGCTAGAGGGCAGGGGAGCTCCTACGAGCAGTACTTC | CSARGQGSSYEQYF | TRBJ2-7 | 14 | TRBV20-1 | many | -
TGCGCCAGCAGATTACCCGGCGGGAGGGGTGAGCAGTTCTTC | CASRLPGGRGEQFF | TRBJ2-1 | 14 | TRBV4-1 | - | TRBD2
TGCAGTGCTAGGAGGAACTATCAAGAGACCCAGTACTTC | CSARRNYQETQYF | TRBJ2-5 | 13 | TRBV20-1 | many | -
TGTGCCAGTAGTATCGCGACAGGGGCCCTGCCCCTCCACTTT | CASSIATGALPLHF | TRBJ1-6 | 14 | TRBV19 | many | TRBD1
TGTGCCAGCAGTGGGAAAGGACAGTTCTACGAGCAGTACTTC | CASSGKGQFYEQYF | TRBJ2-7 | 14 | TRBV6-1 | many | -
TGTGCCAGCAGTTACTCGATCCAGGGTGAGACTGAAGCTTTCTTT | CASSYSIQGETEAFF | TRBJ1-1 | 15 | TRBV6-2/TRBV6-3 | many | -
TGTGCCAGTAGTATAGAGGCCAGCTACGAGCAGTACTTC | CASSIEASYEQYF | TRBJ2-7 | 13 | TRBV19 | many | -
TGCGCCAGCAGTGTACCGGGGGGAAATCAGCCCCAGCATTTT | CASSVPGGNQPQHF | TRBJ1-5 | 14 | TRBV10-2 | many | -
TGTGCCAGCAGTACAGGGTTTGGAAACACCATATATTTT | CASSTGFGNTIYF | TRBJ1-3 | 13 | TRBV28 | many | -
TGCGCCAGCAGCTCAGCGGGACAAGAGACCCAGTACTTC | CASSSAGQETQYF | TRBJ2-5 | 13 | TRBV5-1 | few | TRBD2
TGTGCCAGCAGTCCTACGGATACTGGGGCCAACGTCCTGACTTTC | CASSPTDTGANVLTF | TRBJ2-6 | 15 | TRBV6-1 | - | -
TGCAGCGGCCAGGACAGCTACGAGCAGTACTTC | CSGQDSYEQYF | TRBJ2-7 | 11 | TRBV29-1 | many | -
TGTGCCACCTCTAATCCTGGAAACACCATATATTTT | CATSNPGNTIYF | TRBJ1-3 | 12 | TRBV28 | many | -
TGTGCCAGTCGGACGGAGGGTTCCAACGAGCAGTACTTC | CASRTEGSNEQYF | TRBJ2-7 | 13 | TRBV19 | - | -
TGTGCCAGCAGCCCCCCTAGCGGGACATACGAGCAGTACTTC | CASSPPSGTYEQYF | TRBJ2-7 | 14 | TRBV11-2 | many | TRBD2
TGTGCCAGCAGTCCCTTAGGGGCTAGCACAGATACGCAGTATTTT | CASSPLGASTDTQYF | TRBJ2-3 | 15 | TRBV12-3/TRBV12-4 | many | -
TGTGCCAGCAGCTTAGGTGGATTTAACACTGAAGCTTTCTTT | CASSLGGFNTEAFF | TRBJ1-1 | 14 | TRBV7-9 | many | -
TGTGCCAGCAGTTCGTCGCCTAACACCGGGGAGCTGTTTTTT | CASSSSPNTGELFF | TRBJ2-2 | 14 | TRBV6-5 | many | -
TGTGCCTGGACAAGCCGGGGCAGTCAGCCCCAGCATTTT | CAWTSRGSQPQHF | TRBJ1-5 | 13 | TRBV30 | many | -
TGTGCCAGTAGTATTCTAGCCGGCACCGGGGAGCTGTTTTTT | CASSILAGTGELFF | TRBJ2-2 | 14 | TRBV19 | many | -
TGCAGTGCTAGAGATGGCCAGGCCTTTGGCTCCTACGAGCAGTACTTC | CSARDGQAFGSYEQYF | TRBJ2-7 | 16 | TRBV20-1 | - | -
TGTGCCAGCAGTAAACACCCGGACAGTCCGACCAACTATGGCTACACCTTC | CASSKHPDSPTNYGYTF | TRBJ1-2 | 17 | TRBV12-3/TRBV12-4 | many | -
TGTGCCTGGAGTGCCAACAGGGTCGACAGGCCCCAGCATTTT | CAWSANRVDRPQHF | TRBJ1-5 | 14 | TRBV30 | many | -
TGTGCCAGCTTGATCACGGATACGCAGTATTTT | CASLITDTQYF | TRBJ2-3 | 11 | TRBV2 | many | -
TGCGCCAGCAGCTTAAGGACAGGGAATAATTCACCCCTCCACTTT | CASSLRTGNNSPLHF | TRBJ1-6 | 15 | TRBV5-1 | - | TRBD1
TGCAGTGCTAGGTCGGACAGTTACTACGAGCAGTACTTC | CSARSDSYYEQYF | TRBJ2-7 | 13 | TRBV20-1 | few | -
TGTGCCAGCTCACCAAGGACAGGGGTAATTTATGGAAACACCATATATTTT | CASSPRTGVIYGNTIYF | TRBJ1-3 | 17 | TRBV18 | - | TRBD1
TGTGCCAGCAGTGGGCCCTACGAGCAGTACTTC | CASSGPYEQYF | TRBJ2-7 | 11 | TRBV6-1 | many | -
TGTGCCAGCAGTTTATTTGGGACAATAGCTTTCTTT | CASSLFGTIAFF | TRBJ1-1 | 12 | TRBV12-3/TRBV12-4 | many | -
TGCAGTGTCCCCTATGGGGCGCAGTACTTC | CSVPYGAQYF | TRBJ2-7 | 10 | TRBV20-1 | many | -
TGTGCCAGCAGTGGACAGGGTTCGGGCAATCAGCCCCAGCATTTT | CASSGQGSGNQPQHF | TRBJ1-5 | 15 | TRBV12-3/TRBV12-4 | many | TRBD1
TGCGCCAGCAGCGGAGGGACAGATCGGGACGAGCAGTACTTC | CASSGGTDRDEQYF | TRBJ2-7 | 14 | TRBV5-1 | - | -
TGTGCCAGCAGTTCCCCAGCGGGAAACTACGAGCAGTACTTC | CASSSPAGNYEQYF | TRBJ2-7 | 14 | TRBV28 | - | TRBD2
TGTGCCAGCAGCCAAGGGGTCGACTCCACCTACGAGCAGTACTTC | CASSQGVDSTYEQYF | TRBJ2-7 | 15 | TRBV4-1 | many | -
TGTGCCAGCAGACCGGCCGGGACCCTTTTGAACACTGAAGCTTTCTTT | CASRPAGTLLNTEAFF | TRBJ1-1 | 16 | TRBV6-1 | many | -
TGTGCCACCAGCAGAGACACAGGGGGCATTGAGACCCAGTACTTC | CATSRDTGGIETQYF | TRBJ2-5 | 15 | TRBV15 | many | TRBD1
TGTGCCAGCAGCCCAAAGGGCACTGAAGCTTTCTTT | CASSPKGTEAFF | TRBJ1-1 | 12 | TRBV7-9 | many | -
TGTGCCAGCAGCTTGGGTGGAGCCTTAGGTGGCTACACCTTC | CASSLGGALGGYTF | TRBJ1-2 | 14 | TRBV5-8 | many | -
TGTGCCAGCAACCCTCTTTGGGGGGGACAAGGCAATCAGCCCCAGCATTTT | CASNPLWGGQGNQPQHF | TRBJ1-5 | 17 | TRBV28 | many | -
TGTGCCACCAGTGACGCCGGACAGGGGGCAAAAGGCTACACCTTC | CATSDAGQGAKGYTF | TRBJ1-2 | 15 | TRBV24-1 | - | TRBD1